This is a list of T cell receptor beta chains from one sample in a study of T cells in Graves' hyperthyroidism and ophthalmopathy. Using its own MiXCR run on the multiplex PCR reads, TCRdb lists one record per CDR3 protein. The sample lists 400,000 or so distinct CDR3 sequences; about 15% were seen once. Material for sequencing was blood. The receptors originated from a woman between 55 and 75 years old with Graves' ophthalmopathy. Each CDR3 is given with its conserved first and last residue. The order of the fields is V gene, CDR3 length, D gene, clone size, J gene, CDR3 protein, CDR3 DNA. The D gene is left open where the match is weak. Part of the rows lack a size; the others show once, few, many or a class for expanded clones.

TRBV5-4	17	-	-	TRBJ2-2	CASSPRSGGYNTGELFF	TGTGCCAGCAGCCCTAGGTCCGGTGGGTACAACACCGGGGAGCTGTTTTTT
TRBV30	13	-	many	TRBJ2-5	CAWRGEGRETQYF	TGTGCCTGGAGAGGTGAGGGGAGGGAGACCCAGTACTTC
TRBV20-1	14	-	many	TRBJ1-5	CSARDKGSNQPQHF	TGCAGTGCTAGAGATAAGGGTAGCAATCAGCCCCAGCATTTT
TRBV3-1	17	TRBD2	-	TRBJ2-2	CASSQDRLAGVTGELFF	TGTGCCAGCAGCCAAGATCGACTAGCGGGAGTCACCGGGGAGCTGTTTTTT
TRBV27	15	-	many	TRBJ2-7	CASSPRGGYLYEQYF	TGTGCCAGCAGCCCTAGGGGGGGCTACCTCTACGAGCAGTACTTC
TRBV12-3/TRBV12-4	14	TRBD1	many	TRBJ1-5	CASSDTGGNQPQHF	TGTGCCAGCAGCGATACAGGGGGTAATCAGCCCCAGCATTTT
TRBV20-1	17	TRBD1	few	TRBJ1-4	CSASPTDRAGANEKLFF	TGCAGTGCTTCACCCACTGACAGGGCGGGAGCTAATGAAAAACTGTTTTTT
TRBV7-3	15	-	few	TRBJ2-3	CASSPGGWGTDTQYF	TGTGCCAGCAGCCCCGGGGGATGGGGCACAGATACGCAGTATTTT
TRBV24-1	16	TRBD1	-	TRBJ2-3	CATSDRPGTGADTQYF	TGTGCCACCAGTGATCGTCCCGGGACAGGCGCAGATACGCAGTATTTT
TRBV7-9	15	TRBD2	few	TRBJ2-2	CASSTTSGNTGELFF	TGTGCCAGCAGCACGACTAGCGGGAACACCGGGGAGCTGTTTTTT
TRBV19	15	TRBD2	many	TRBJ2-3	CASSPGLVGTDTQYF	TGTGCCAGTAGTCCGGGACTAGTCGGCACAGATACGCAGTATTTT
TRBV5-4	15	TRBD1	many	TRBJ2-5	CASSLSRTGAETQYF	TGTGCCAGCAGCTTGTCTCGGACAGGGGCGGAGACCCAGTACTTC
TRBV7-9	14	-	many	TRBJ2-7	CASSLSLGTYEQYF	TGTGCCAGCAGCTTAAGCTTGGGGACCTACGAGCAGTACTTC
TRBV20-1	13	-	-	TRBJ1-1	CSARESANTEAFF	TGCAGTGCTAGAGAGTCGGCGAACACTGAAGCTTTCTTT
TRBV9	17	-	-	TRBJ1-4	CASSVGETGPTNEKLFF	TGTGCCAGCAGCGTTGGAGAAACGGGCCCAACTAATGAAAAACTGTTTTTT
TRBV3-1	14	-	many	TRBJ1-2	CASSQTGANYGYTF	TGTGCCAGCAGCCAAACGGGAGCTAACTATGGCTACACCTTC
TRBV15	13	TRBD1	many	TRBJ1-1	CATSGDSISYAFF	TGTGCCACCAGCGGGGACAGTATTTCCTACGCTTTCTTT
TRBV5-6	12	-	many	TRBJ2-1	CASSFGGAEQFF	TGTGCCAGCAGCTTTGGGGGAGCTGAGCAGTTCTTC
TRBV30	12	TRBD1	many	TRBJ1-2	CASRDSQAGYTF	TGTGCCTCGCGGGACAGCCAGGCTGGCTACACCTTC
TRBV5-5	14	-	-	TRBJ2-3	CASSRRGAEGTQYF	TGTGCCAGCAGCAGACGGGGGGCGGAAGGTACGCAGTATTTT
TRBV20-1	15	TRBD2	many	TRBJ2-5	CSARDIGRASETQYF	TGCAGTGCTAGAGATATCGGGAGGGCCTCGGAGACCCAGTACTTC
TRBV20-1	13	TRBD1	few	TRBJ1-5	CSAYGTANQPQHF	TGCAGTGCTTACGGGACAGCGAATCAGCCCCAGCATTTT
TRBV7-9	14	TRBD1	few	TRBJ1-1	CASSFPPQGSEAFF	TGTGCCAGCAGCTTTCCACCACAGGGGTCTGAAGCTTTCTTT
TRBV6-1	11	-	few	TRBJ1-4	CASRKNEKLFF	TGTGCCAGCAGGAAAAATGAAAAACTGTTTTTT
TRBV6-2/TRBV6-3	16	TRBD1	many	TRBJ2-5	CASRKSGRQGQETQYF	TGTGCCAGCAGAAAGAGCGGCCGACAGGGGCAAGAGACCCAGTACTTC
TRBV29-1	12	-	few	TRBJ1-1	CSAQADLPEAFF	TGCAGCGCCCAGGCGGATCTCCCTGAAGCTTTCTTT
TRBV5-4	14	-	-	TRBJ2-3	CASSLAYRTDTQYF	TGTGCCAGCAGCTTGGCCTATCGGACAGATACGCAGTATTTT
TRBV27	15	TRBD1	-	TRBJ2-7	CASDPTGTGSYEQYF	TGTGCCAGCGACCCGACCGGGACAGGGTCCTACGAGCAGTACTTC
TRBV5-1	12	-	-	TRBJ2-7	CASYRSSYEQYF	TGCGCCAGCTATAGAAGCTCCTACGAGCAGTACTTC
TRBV2	14	-	many	TRBJ1-2	CASSGTAPNYGYTF	TGTGCCAGCAGTGGCACGGCTCCTAACTATGGCTACACCTTC
TRBV7-9	14	-	many	TRBJ2-5	CASSLDRHEETQYF	TGTGCCAGCAGCTTAGATCGGCACGAAGAGACCCAGTACTTC
TRBV2	12	TRBD2	-	TRBJ2-7	CASSEAGGEQYF	TGTGCCAGCAGTGAGGCGGGGGGGGAGCAGTACTTC
TRBV6-6	15	TRBD2	-	TRBJ2-7	CASSYSRAGAYEQYF	TGTGCCAGCAGTTACTCCCGGGCGGGAGCCTACGAGCAGTACTTC
TRBV4-2	18	TRBD2	-	TRBJ2-5	CASSHLPGEAGDQETQYF	TGTGCCAGCAGCCACCTCCCCGGAGAAGCGGGGGATCAAGAGACCCAGTACTTC
TRBV20-1	13	TRBD2	-	TRBJ2-5	CSAKLAARETQYF	TGCAGTGCTAAACTAGCGGCCCGGGAGACCCAGTACTTC
TRBV7-2	14	TRBD1	many	TRBJ1-5	CASSRTGSNQPQHF	TGTGCCAGCAGCAGGACAGGGAGCAATCAGCCCCAGCATTTT
TRBV15	17	-	-	TRBJ1-5	CATSRDKLRQSSHPQHF	TGTGCCACCAGCAGAGATAAATTAAGACAGTCTTCCCATCCCCAGCATTTT
TRBV28	16	TRBD1	many	TRBJ2-1	CASSPLMDREGDEQFF	TGTGCCAGCAGCCCTCTAATGGACAGGGAAGGGGATGAGCAGTTCTTC
TRBV5-1	15	TRBD1	many	TRBJ1-1	CASSARQGTNTEAFF	TGCGCCAGCAGCGCTAGACAGGGGACGAACACTGAAGCTTTCTTT
TRBV2	14	-	-	TRBJ2-5	CASGRGRGGETQYF	TGTGCCAGCGGCCGTGGCAGGGGAGGGGAGACCCAGTACTTC
TRBV7-9	15	TRBD1	-	TRBJ2-1	CASSFTGTDGNEQFF	TGTGCCAGCAGCTTTACCGGGACAGACGGCAATGAGCAGTTCTTC
TRBV5-6	13	-	few	TRBJ2-3	CASSLTVQDTQYF	TGTGCCAGCAGCTTGACCGTGCAGGATACGCAGTATTTT
TRBV6-2/TRBV6-3	16	TRBD1	-	TRBJ1-6	CASTQQGRIYNSPLHF	TGTGCCAGCACCCAACAGGGGAGGATCTATAATTCACCCCTCCACTTT
TRBV11-2	17	TRBD2	many	TRBJ2-1	CASSLGVGGNSYNEQFF	TGTGCCAGCAGCTTAGGGGTGGGGGGGAACTCCTACAATGAGCAGTTCTTC